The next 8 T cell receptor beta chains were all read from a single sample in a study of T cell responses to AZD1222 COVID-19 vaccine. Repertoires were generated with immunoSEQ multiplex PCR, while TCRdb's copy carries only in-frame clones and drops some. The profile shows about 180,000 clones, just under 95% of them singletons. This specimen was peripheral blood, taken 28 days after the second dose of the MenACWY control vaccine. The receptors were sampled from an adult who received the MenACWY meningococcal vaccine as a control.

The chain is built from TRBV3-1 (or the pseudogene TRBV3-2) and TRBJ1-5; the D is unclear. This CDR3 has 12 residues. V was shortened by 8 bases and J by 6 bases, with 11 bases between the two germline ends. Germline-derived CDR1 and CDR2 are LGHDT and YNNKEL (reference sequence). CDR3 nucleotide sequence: TGTGCCAGCTCCAGCGGAAGTCAGCCCCAGCATTTT. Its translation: CASSSGSQPQHF.

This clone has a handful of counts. The CDR3 is CASSRASTRVAEAFF. The DNA for the CDR3 is TGTGCCAGTAGTCGGGCCTCCACCCGAGTGGCTGAAGCTTTCTTT. The rearrangement joins TRBV19 to TRBJ1-1; D remains ambiguous. The CDR3 consists of 15 residues. Trimming left V 5 bases short and J 6 bases short, with 19 bases between. Germline assignment: CDR1 LNHDA and CDR2 SQIVND (reference sequence).

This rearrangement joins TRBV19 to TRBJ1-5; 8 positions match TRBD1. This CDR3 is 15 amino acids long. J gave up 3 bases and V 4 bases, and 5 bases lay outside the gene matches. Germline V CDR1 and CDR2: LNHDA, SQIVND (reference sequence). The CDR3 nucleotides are TGTGCCAGTAGTAGCCGACAGGGGATCAATCAGCCCCAGCATTTT. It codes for CASSSRQGINQPQHF.

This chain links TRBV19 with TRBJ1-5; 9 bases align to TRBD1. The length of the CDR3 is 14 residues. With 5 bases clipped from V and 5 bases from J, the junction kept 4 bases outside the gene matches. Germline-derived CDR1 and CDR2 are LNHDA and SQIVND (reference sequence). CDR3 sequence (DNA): TGTGCCAGTAGTCCGGGACAGGGCCATCAGCCCCAGCATTTT. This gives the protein CASSPGQGHQPQHF. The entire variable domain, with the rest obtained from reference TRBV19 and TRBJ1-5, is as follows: DGGITQSPKYLFRKEGQNVTLSCEQNLNHDAMYWYRQDPGQGLRLIYYSQIVNDFQKGDIAEGYSVSREKKESFPLTVTSAQKNPTAFYLCASSPGQGHQPQHFGDGTRLSIL.

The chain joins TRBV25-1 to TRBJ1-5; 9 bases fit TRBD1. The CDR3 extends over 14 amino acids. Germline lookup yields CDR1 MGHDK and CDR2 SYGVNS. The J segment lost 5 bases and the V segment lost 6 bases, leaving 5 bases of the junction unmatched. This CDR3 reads CASSGTGSDQPQHF. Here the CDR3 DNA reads TGTGCCAGCAGCGGGACAGGGTCAGATCAGCCCCAGCATTTT.

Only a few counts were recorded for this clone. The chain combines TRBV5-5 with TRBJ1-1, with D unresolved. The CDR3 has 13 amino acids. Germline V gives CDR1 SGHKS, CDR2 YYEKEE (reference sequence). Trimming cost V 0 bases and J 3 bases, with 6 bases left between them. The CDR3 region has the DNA TGTGCCAGCAGCTTGGCCGGGGACACTGAAGCTTTCTTT. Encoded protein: CASSLAGDTEAFF.

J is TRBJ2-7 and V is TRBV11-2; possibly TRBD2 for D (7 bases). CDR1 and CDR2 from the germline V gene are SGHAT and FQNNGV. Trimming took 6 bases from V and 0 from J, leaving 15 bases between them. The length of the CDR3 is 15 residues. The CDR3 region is CASRRWGGSSYEQYF. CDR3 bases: TGTGCCAGCAGACGATGGGGGGGCTCCTCCTACGAGCAGTACTTC.

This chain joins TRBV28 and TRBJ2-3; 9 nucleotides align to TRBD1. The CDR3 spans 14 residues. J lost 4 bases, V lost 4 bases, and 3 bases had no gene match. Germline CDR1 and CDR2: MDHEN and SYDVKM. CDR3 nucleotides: TGTGCCAGCAGTTCGGGACAGGGAGCAGATACGCAGTATTTT. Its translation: CASSSGQGADTQYF.